The 29 T cell receptor beta chains below all came from one sample that was sequenced in a study of blood T cell repertoires in COVID-19. Generated by immunoSEQ multiplex PCR, the TCRdb table keeps only in-frame clones and is missing some. The sample contains hundreds of thousands of clones, 75% to 90% of which appear only once. Sequences were obtained from PBMCs or T cells enriched from blood (not recorded which). These receptors came from a man aged 25-45 years who had recovered from COVID-19.

The genes are TRBV5-8 and TRBJ2-1, with 7 bases matching TRBD1. The V and J ends lost 4 bases and 8 bases, in that order; junction bases with no gene match: 12. Germline CDR1 reads SGHTS; CDR2 reads YDEGEE. The CDR3 is 15 residues long. CDR3: CASSGTDSLFYEQFF. CDR3 nucleotide sequence: TGTGCCAGCAGCGGGACAGACTCTCTATTCTATGAGCAGTTCTTC.

The V and J genes are TRBV27 and TRBJ2-1, with 7 bases aligning to TRBD1. V trimming: 5 bases; J trimming: 2 bases; junction bases outside the gene matches: 3. This CDR3 contains 14 residues. Germline lookup yields CDR1 MNHEY and CDR2 SMNVEV (reference sequence). Here the CDR3 DNA reads TGTGCCAGCAGTATCGGGACAGCCTACAATGAGCAGTTCTTC. Translation: CASSIGTAYNEQFF.

The chain has TRBV28 and TRBJ1-2, with D uncertain. The CDR3 sequence is 13 residues long. The V end lost 3 bases, the J end lost 0 bases, and 5 bases lay between the germline ends. CDR1 MDHEN and CDR2 SYDVKM come from the germline V gene. CDR3 region: CASSFTANYGYTF. The CDR3 coding sequence is TGTGCCAGCAGTTTTACTGCTAACTATGGCTACACCTTC.

The chain joins TRBV20-1 to TRBJ1-1; TRBD1 agrees at 9 bases. CDR1 is DFQATT, CDR2 SNEGSKA, per germline (reference sequence). CDR3 length: 11 amino acids. V lost 5 bases, J lost 11 bases, and 6 bases stayed unmatched. In DNA form, the CDR3 reads TGCAGTGCTTCTACAGGGGGCACGGCTTTCTTT. Protein product: CSASTGGTAFF.

The chain couples TRBV19 to TRBJ2-1, with TRBD1 matching over 10 bases. Losses at the gene ends were 1 base for V and 8 bases for J; bases not matched to a gene: 8. The CDR3 length is 16 residues. Germline CDR1 LNHDA, CDR2 SQIVND (reference sequence). This CDR3 reads CASSIVATGGNDEQFF. In DNA form, the CDR3 reads TGTGCCAGTAGTATAGTGGCGACAGGGGGCAACGATGAGCAGTTCTTC.

The genes are TRBV5-1 and TRBJ2-6; 9 nucleotides line up with TRBD1. In germline, CDR1 is SGHRS, CDR2 YFSETQ. The CDR3 contains 19 residues. Losses at the gene ends were 0 bases for V and 3 bases for J; bases not matched to a gene: 10. CDR3 coding DNA: TGCGCCAGCAGCTTGGCCAGAGGACAGGGGAAGAGTGGGGCCAACGTCCTGACTTTC. Its translation: CASSLARGQGKSGANVLTF.

Details on this clone: This same CDR3 is encoded by further DNA sequences in the sample. The CDR3 sequence is CASSPRTGGYEQYF. CDR3 coding DNA: TGTGCCAGCAGTCCCCGGACAGGGGGGTACGAGCAGTACTTC. The V call is TRBV6-5, the J call TRBJ2-7, with 10 bases identical to TRBD1. Germline trimming cut 5 bases from V and 4 bases from J; bases unmatched to any gene: 5. Germline CDR1 is MNHEY and CDR2 is SVGAGI. CDR3 size: 14 residues.

The J gene is TRBJ2-2, the V gene TRBV5-1, with 9 bases lining up with TRBD2. CDR1 and CDR2 (germline): SGHRS, YFSETQ. The CDR3 consists of 18 residues. The V and J ends lost 0 bases and 0 bases, in that order; junction bases with no gene match: 6. DNA of the CDR3: TGCGCCAGCAGCTTGGGTAGCGGGGGCGTGGCGAACACCGGGGAGCTGTTTTTT. Translating it yields CASSLGSGGVANTGELFF. Together with reference TRBV5-1 and TRBJ2-2, the CDR3 gives the full variable domain: KAGVTQTPRYLIKTRGQQVTLSCSPISGHRSVSWYQQTPGQGLQFLFEYFSETQRNKGNFPGRFSGRQFSNSRSEMNVSTLELGDSALYLCASSLGSGGVANTGELFFGEGSRLTVL.

As DNA, the CDR3 is TGTGCCAGCAGCCCCCCGGGACTAGTCACAGATACGCAGTATTTT. This encodes CASSPPGLVTDTQYF. V gene TRBV3-1 (or the pseudogene TRBV3-2) combines with J gene TRBJ2-3; TRBD2 matches at 8 bases. Trimming took 4 bases from V and 2 from J; bases not matched to a gene: 5. This CDR3 comprises 15 residues. The V gene's germline CDR1 is LGHDT and CDR2 YNNKEL (reference sequence).

This rearrangement joins TRBV18 to TRBJ2-1; 8 positions agree with TRBD2. This CDR3 has 15 residues. From germline, CDR1 is KGHSH and CDR2 LQKENI. V shed 3 bases, J shed 8 bases, and the junction held 9 bases outside the gene matches. In nucleotides, the CDR3 is TGTGCCAGCTCACCTCCCGGGAGGGCCTTGGATGAGCAGTTCTTC. Its protein is CASSPPGRALDEQFF.

This CDR3 is CASSERTGYNEQFF. The CDR3 region has the DNA TGCGCCAGCAGTGAGCGGACTGGCTACAATGAGCAGTTCTTC. The chain joins TRBV10-1 to TRBJ2-1, with TRBD2 as a possible D gene (5 bases). The germline V gene has CDR1 WNHNN and CDR2 SYGVQD (reference sequence). This CDR3 has 14 amino acids. V dropped 2 bases and J dropped 3 bases, with 8 bases sitting between them.

The V and J genes are TRBV2 and TRBJ1-2; TRBD1 aligns across 8 bases. This CDR3 is built from 14 residues. The germline V gene encodes CDR1 SNHLY and CDR2 FYNNEI. J gave up 6 bases and V 7 bases, and 10 bases lay outside the gene matches. CDR3: CASTVTGVENGYTF. In nucleotides, the CDR3 is TGTGCCAGCACCGTGACAGGGGTCGAAAATGGCTACACCTTC.

The chain has TRBV11-2 and TRBJ2-2, with D uncertain. This CDR3 region has 16 residues. V shed 1 base and J shed 2 bases, with 11 bases lying between them. Germline V gene sequence: CDR1 SGHAT, CDR2 FQNNGV. For the CDR3, the DNA is TGTGCCAGCAGCTTAGTTCTCCAGGTTAACACCGGGGAGCTGTTTTTT. Amino acid sequence: CASSLVLQVNTGELFF.

The gene calls are TRBV5-1 and TRBJ2-6, with a weak D call TRBD1 (6 bases). Germline V lookup: CDR1 SGHRS, CDR2 YFSETQ. V lost 3 bases to trimming and J lost 0 bases, with 13 bases between them. The CDR3 is 17 residues long. CDR3: CASSSGQSYSGANVLTF. The CDR3 DNA reads TGCGCCAGCAGCTCGGGACAAAGTTACTCTGGGGCCAACGTCCTGACTTTC.

The chain uses TRBV7-2 and TRBJ2-7, with TRBD1 identical over 9 bases. Germline CDR1 reads SGHTA; CDR2 reads FQGNSA. With V trimmed by 0 bases and J by 3 bases, 18 bases remained unmatched. The CDR3 is 20 residues long. The CDR3 DNA is TGTGCCAGCAGCTTAGCGCGACCCAGCGGACAGGGGAAAGTCCGCTACGAGCAGTACTTC. Its protein is CASSLARPSGQGKVRYEQYF.

With regard to this clone: At one end the junction does not follow the germline gene, possibly because of a read error. The CDR3: CASSLGSGTGEPFF. The CDR3 DNA reads as TGTGCCAGCAGCTTAGGGTCGGGCACCGGGGAGCCGTTTTTT. The genes are TRBV7-9 and TRBJ2-2; tentatively, D is TRBD2 (5 bases). Germline CDR1 SEHNR, CDR2 FQNEAQ (reference sequence). This CDR3 has 14 residues.

The chain employs TRBV29-1 and TRBJ2-2; D is perhaps TRBD1 (5 bases). The V and J ends lost 6 bases and 6 bases respectively, with 11 bases between them. There are 12 residues in the CDR3. CDR1 is SQVTM, CDR2 ANQGSEA, per germline. Written as DNA, the CDR3 is TGCAGCGTCATACAGGACCCCGGGGAGCTGTTTTTT. Residues: CSVIQDPGELFF.

The V and J genes are TRBV5-4 and TRBJ2-1; TRBD2 is a possible D gene (5 bases). Trimming removed 0 bases at V and 6 bases at J, with 7 bases between. CDR3 length equals 13 residues. Per germline, CDR1 SGHNT and CDR2 YYREEE (reference sequence). The DNA for the CDR3 is TGTGCCAGCAGCTTGGCGGGGAGCAATGAGCAGTTCTTC. Its translation is CASSLAGSNEQFF.

The chain employs TRBV15 and TRBJ1-1; D is possibly TRBD1 (6 bases). Germline CDR1 reads LNHNV; CDR2 reads YYDKDF (reference sequence). This CDR3 region has 12 residues. V lost 3 bases to trimming and J lost 4 bases, with 6 bases between them. Here the CDR3 DNA reads TGTGCCACCAGCAGGGACAGCACTGAAGCTTTCTTT. It specifies CATSRDSTEAFF.

In this sample, this clone turned up many times. The chain is built from TRBV4-1 and TRBJ2-7; a possible D gene is TRBD1 (6 bases). This CDR3 comprises 17 residues. Germline V gene lookup returns CDR1 MGHRA and CDR2 YSYEKL. V lost 4 bases and J lost 9, with 28 bases in between. This chain's CDR3 is CASSPTLIRDTEIGQYF. The DNA for the CDR3 is TGCGCCAGCAGCCCGACCTTAATCCGGGACACCGAGATTGGGCAGTACTTC.

J is TRBJ2-7 and V is TRBV20-1; weak D call: TRBD2 (5 bases). Looked up from germline, CDR1 is DFQATT and CDR2 is SNEGSKA (reference sequence). The CDR3 has 11 amino acids. Trimming removed 3 bases at V and 7 bases at J, with 10 bases between. CDR3 loop: CSASVRAEQYF. CDR3 nucleotides: TGCAGTGCTAGTGTGCGGGCGGAGCAGTACTTC.

For this clone: Other nucleotide sequences from this sample produce the same CDR3. The gene calls are TRBV12-3 or TRBV12-4 and TRBJ1-6; D remains unclear. The CDR3 contains 11 residues. Trimming cost V 6 bases and J 6 bases, with 3 bases left between them. DNA for the CDR3: TGTGCCAGCAGCTCTAATTCACCCCTCCACTTT. This translates into CASSSNSPLHF.

The rearrangement joins TRBV5-6 to TRBJ1-2; 7 nucleotides agree with TRBD1. Germline loops: CDR1 SGHDT, CDR2 YYEEEE. V shed 0 bases, J shed 7 bases, and the junction held 6 bases outside the gene matches. This CDR3 spans 14 amino acids. CDR3 sequence (DNA): TGTGCCAGCAGCTTGGGACAGGGATGGCCTGGCTACACCTTC. This encodes CASSLGQGWPGYTF.

To note about this clone: Its ends do not fully match the called genes, so a read error is possible. The rearrangement links TRBV30 to TRBJ2-4; D gene uncertain. The V gene's germline CDR1 is GTSNPN and CDR2 SVGIG (reference sequence). This CDR3 is 13 amino acids long. CDR3 DNA: TGTGCCTGGGGTGTTTCGAGCTTAAACATTCAGTACTTC. It is translated as CAWGVSSLNIQYF.

The chain has TRBV6-2 or TRBV6-3 and TRBJ2-2; TRBD2 matches at 12 bases. CDR3 length: 20 amino acids. Germline CDR1 reads MNHEY; CDR2 reads SVGEGT. V lost 2 bases and J lost 6; bases outside the gene matches: 16. The CDR3 protein is CASSYVIWASGRERPGELFF. The CDR3 DNA reads as TGTGCCAGCAGTTACGTCATCTGGGCTAGCGGGAGGGAGAGGCCCGGGGAGCTGTTTTTT.

The J gene is TRBJ2-1, the V gene TRBV6-1; TRBD1 is a possible D gene (5 bases). There are 14 residues in the CDR3. Germline CDR1 MNHNS, CDR2 SASEGT. Deletions cut 2 bases from V and 9 bases from J, with 14 bases between. CDR3 nucleotide sequence: TGTGCCAGCAGTGAAACAGGACACATACCTGAGCAGTTCTTC. Encoded protein: CASSETGHIPEQFF.

This CDR3 reads CATAGPPNEKLFF. In DNA, the CDR3 is TGTGCCACCGCGGGACCGCCGAATGAAAAACTGTTTTTT. The chain links TRBV10-3 to TRBJ1-4, with D perhaps matching TRBD1 (5 bases). Trimming stripped 10 bases from V and 5 bases from J, with 14 bases between. Germline V gene sequence: CDR1 ENHRY, CDR2 SYGVKD. The CDR3 is 13 amino acids.

This chain joins TRBV3-1 (or the pseudogene TRBV3-2) and TRBJ2-3; a possible D gene is TRBD1 (7 bases). Trimming removed 6 bases from V and 4 bases from J, with 17 bases in between. Germline CDR1 is LGHDT and CDR2 is YNNKEL (reference sequence). The CDR3 sequence is 15 residues long. This chain's CDR3 is CASSPRSRGADTQYF. The CDR3 DNA reads TGTGCCAGCAGTCCAAGATCCAGGGGGGCAGATACGCAGTATTTT.

This chain joins TRBV3-1 (or the pseudogene TRBV3-2) and TRBJ2-5; 10 bases are a match to TRBD2. This CDR3 has 14 amino acids. Germline CDR1 and CDR2: LGHDT and YNNKEL (reference sequence). Losses at the gene ends were 5 bases for V and 5 bases for J; bases not matched to a gene: 5. The CDR3 reads CASSLAGGFETQYF. CDR3 bases: TGTGCCAGCAGCTTAGCGGGAGGTTTCGAGACCCAGTACTTC.